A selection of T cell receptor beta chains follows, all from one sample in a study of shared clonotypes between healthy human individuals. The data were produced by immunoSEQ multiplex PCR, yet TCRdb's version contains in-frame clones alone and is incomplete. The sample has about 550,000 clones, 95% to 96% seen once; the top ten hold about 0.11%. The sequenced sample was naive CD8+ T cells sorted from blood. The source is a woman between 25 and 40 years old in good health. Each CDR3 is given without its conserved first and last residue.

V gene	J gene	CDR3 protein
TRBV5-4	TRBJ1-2	ASSKVVGYGYT
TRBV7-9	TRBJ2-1	ASSLLAGEYNEQF
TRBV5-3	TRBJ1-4	ATRKEKLF
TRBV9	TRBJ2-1	ASSTRTGYNEQF
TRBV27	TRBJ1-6	ASSFGSGGGAPLH
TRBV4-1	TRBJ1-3	ASSQQDVATPGNTIY
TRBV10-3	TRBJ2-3	AISESSGLADTQY
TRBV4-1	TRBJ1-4	ASSQVESSGEKLF
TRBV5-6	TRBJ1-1	ASSPDTSTEAF
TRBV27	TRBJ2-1	ASTNYEAQF
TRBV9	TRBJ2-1	ASSTRTSGISSYNEQF
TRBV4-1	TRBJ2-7	ASSHPGTGNNEQY
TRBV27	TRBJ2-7	ASSGLAGTDEQY
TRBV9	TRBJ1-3	ASSVDRALSGNTIY
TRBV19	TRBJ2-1	ASSILSDNEQF
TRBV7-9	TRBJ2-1	AGVGPHYNEQF
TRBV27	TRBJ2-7	ASSPTRADEQY
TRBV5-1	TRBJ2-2	ASSLGLAGVTGELF
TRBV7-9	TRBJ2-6	ASSLLEDSGANVLT
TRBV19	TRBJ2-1	ASRPGLAGGSSYNEQF
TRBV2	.	ASREGEQY
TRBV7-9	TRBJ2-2	ASSLVASTGELF
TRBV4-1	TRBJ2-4	ASSLIPGQEAKNIQY
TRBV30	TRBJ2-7	AWSTDRGPYEQY
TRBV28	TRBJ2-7	ASSFRTGGDEQY
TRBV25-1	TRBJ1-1	ASSEYMADKGSDEAF
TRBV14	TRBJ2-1	ASSQRLGDYNEQF
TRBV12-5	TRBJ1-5	ASGSPGQRYNQPQH
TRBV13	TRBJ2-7	ASSNPPGSYEQY
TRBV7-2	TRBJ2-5	ASSPWAGGEETQY
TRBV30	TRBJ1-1	AWSVYSMNTEAF
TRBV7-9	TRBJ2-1	ASSLVSGRLDEQF
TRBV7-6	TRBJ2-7	ASSPGLAVYEQY
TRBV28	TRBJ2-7	ASSFVGGAYEQY
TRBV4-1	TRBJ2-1	ASSQEPRNEQF
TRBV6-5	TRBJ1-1	ASSYPTGLGTEAF
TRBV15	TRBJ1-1	ATSRVTGGLNTEAF
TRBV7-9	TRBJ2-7	ASSPISSSYEQY
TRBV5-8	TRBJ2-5	ASSWGTTQY
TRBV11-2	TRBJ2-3	ASSLGGARTDTQY
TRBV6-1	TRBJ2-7	ASLGRGFSYEQY
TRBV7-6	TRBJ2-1	ASSLAGGYNEQF
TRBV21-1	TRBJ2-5	ASSFQGAGETQY
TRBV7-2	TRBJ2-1	ASSLEQGDNNEQF
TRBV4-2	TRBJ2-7	ASSQEAGTYEQY
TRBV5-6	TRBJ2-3	ASSLALSTDTQY
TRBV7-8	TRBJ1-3	ASSLGGEGSSGNTIY
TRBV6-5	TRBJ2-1	ASSYLRRDVGEQF